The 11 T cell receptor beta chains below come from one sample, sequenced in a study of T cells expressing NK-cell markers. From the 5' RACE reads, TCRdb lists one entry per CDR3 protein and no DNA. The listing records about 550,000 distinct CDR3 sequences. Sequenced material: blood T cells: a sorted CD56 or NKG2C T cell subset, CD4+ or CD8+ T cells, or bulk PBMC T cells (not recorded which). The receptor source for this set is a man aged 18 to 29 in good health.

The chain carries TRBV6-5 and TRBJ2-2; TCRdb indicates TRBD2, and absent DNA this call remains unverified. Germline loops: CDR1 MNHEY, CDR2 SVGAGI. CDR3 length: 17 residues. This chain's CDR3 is CASSYQTVQRIGGELFF.

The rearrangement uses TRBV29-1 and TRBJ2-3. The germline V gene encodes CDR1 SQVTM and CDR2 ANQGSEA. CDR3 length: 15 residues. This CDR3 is CSVEEENLHTDTQYF.

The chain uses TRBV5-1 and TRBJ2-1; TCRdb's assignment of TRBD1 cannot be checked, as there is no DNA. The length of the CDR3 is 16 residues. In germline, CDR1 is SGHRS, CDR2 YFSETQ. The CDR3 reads CASSPSGTGRGNEQFF.

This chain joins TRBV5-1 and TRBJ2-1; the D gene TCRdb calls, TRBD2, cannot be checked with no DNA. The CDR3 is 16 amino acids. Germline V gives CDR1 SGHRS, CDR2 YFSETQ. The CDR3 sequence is CASSLEGLALRNEQFF.

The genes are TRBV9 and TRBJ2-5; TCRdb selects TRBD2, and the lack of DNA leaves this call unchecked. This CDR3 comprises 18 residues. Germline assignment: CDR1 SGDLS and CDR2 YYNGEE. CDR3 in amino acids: CASSEGSRTGDYQETQYF.

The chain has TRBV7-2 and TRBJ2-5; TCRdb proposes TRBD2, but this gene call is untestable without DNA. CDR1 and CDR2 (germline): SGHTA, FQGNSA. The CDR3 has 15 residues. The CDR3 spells CASSPSVLEGETQYF.

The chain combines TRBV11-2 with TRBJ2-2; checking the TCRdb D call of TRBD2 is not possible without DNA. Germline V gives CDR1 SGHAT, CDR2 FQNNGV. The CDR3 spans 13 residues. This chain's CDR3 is CATRRAGGLELFF.

The CDR3 loop reads CASSPASGGRQETQYF. The chain couples TRBV7-9 to TRBJ2-5; the D call of TRBD2 rests on TCRdb alone, since no DNA is present to check it. The CDR3 has 16 residues. CDR1 is SEHNR and CDR2 is FQNEAQ in the germline V gene (reference sequence).

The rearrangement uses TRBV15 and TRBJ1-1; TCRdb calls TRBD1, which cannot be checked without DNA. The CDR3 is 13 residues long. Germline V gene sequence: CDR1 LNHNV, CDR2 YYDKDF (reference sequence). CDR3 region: CATSRVGGREAFF.

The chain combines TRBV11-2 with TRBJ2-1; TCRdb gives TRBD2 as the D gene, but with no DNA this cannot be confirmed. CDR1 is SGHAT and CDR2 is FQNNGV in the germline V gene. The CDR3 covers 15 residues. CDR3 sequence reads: CASRASGRALNEQFF.

The CDR3 spells CSALPDRGRNSPLHF. This chain joins TRBV20-1 and TRBJ1-6; with no DNA, the TCRdb D assignment of TRBD1 cannot be verified. The length of the CDR3 is 15 residues. Germline V gene lookup returns CDR1 DFQATT and CDR2 SNEGSKA (reference sequence).